The 15 T cell receptor beta chains below were found in one sample sequenced in a study of blood T cell repertoires in COVID-19. Sequencing was performed with immunoSEQ multiplex PCR; in TCRdb, only in-frame clones are kept and a portion is missing. The table includes roughly 410,000 clones, around 87% detected once. Sequencing input: peripheral blood. Receptors originate from a woman aged 60-75 years with COVID-19, enrolled during active disease.

This chain uses TRBV7-9 with TRBJ2-7; 8 bases align to TRBD1. From germline, CDR1 is SEHNR and CDR2 FQNEAQ (reference sequence). This CDR3 is 16 amino acids long. With V trimmed by 4 bases and J by 1 base, 9 bases remained unmatched. This CDR3 reads CASSSAGTGPSYEQYF. For the CDR3, the DNA is TGTGCCAGCAGCTCCGCCGGGACAGGTCCTTCCTACGAGCAGTACTTC.

The chain combines TRBV3-1 (or the pseudogene TRBV3-2) with TRBJ2-1; the match to TRBD2 covers 15 bases. The CDR3 spans 15 residues. Per the germline V gene, CDR1 is LGHDT and CDR2 is YNNKEL (reference sequence). V was pared by 4 bases and J by 7 bases, with 2 bases of the junction left unmatched. CDR3 protein: CASSLGTSGGNEQFF. The CDR3 DNA reads as TGTGCCAGCAGCCTAGGGACTAGCGGGGGGAATGAGCAGTTCTTC.

The J gene is TRBJ1-3, the V gene TRBV30; D uncertain. This CDR3 is built from 14 residues. V dropped 2 bases and J dropped 0 bases, with 8 bases sitting between them. Germline values: CDR1 GTSNPN, CDR2 SVGIG (reference sequence). The CDR3 sequence: CAWSSGFSGNTIYF. In nucleotides, the CDR3 is TGTGCCTGGAGTTCGGGGTTCTCTGGAAACACCATATATTTT.

This sequence joins TRBV9 and TRBJ2-7; TRBD2 matches at 10 bases. CDR3 length: 18 amino acids. Per germline, CDR1 SGDLS and CDR2 YYNGEE. V was clipped by 4 bases and J by 1 base; unmatched bases: 14. CDR3 sequence (DNA): TGTGCCAGCAGCCCCCGTCCCCTCGTAGCGGGGGGTTCCTACGAGCAGTACTTC. Translating gives CASSPRPLVAGGSYEQYF.

This chain links TRBV20-1 with TRBJ1-2, with D perhaps TRBD1 (5 bases). With 4 bases removed from V and 8 bases from J, the gap between germline ends came to 11 bases. CDR1 and CDR2 from the germline V gene are DFQATT and SNEGSKA (reference sequence). The CDR3 is 11 residues long. CDR3 coding DNA: TGCAGTGCTACAGGGTTGGGGGGCTACACCTTC. Translating gives CSATGLGGYTF.

The chain links TRBV28 to TRBJ2-7; no reliable D call. The V and J ends lost 6 bases and 3 bases respectively, with 15 bases between them. The V gene's germline CDR1 is MDHEN and CDR2 SYDVKM. The CDR3 consists of 14 residues. The CDR3 DNA follows: TGTGCCAGCAGCCCGCCTGACATTGGCTACGAGCAGTACTTC. This encodes CASSPPDIGYEQYF.

The rearrangement joins TRBV19 to TRBJ2-1, with 15 bases matching TRBD2. Germline lookup yields CDR1 LNHDA and CDR2 SQIVND (reference sequence). The CDR3 consists of 19 residues. The J segment lost 2 bases and the V segment lost 8 bases, leaving 13 bases of the junction unmatched. CDR3 in DNA: TGTGCCAGTTCTGCCCGGACTAGCGGGGGGGTCTTCCCCTACAATGAGCAGTTCTTC. It yields the protein CASSARTSGGVFPYNEQFF.

The chain joins TRBV6-5 to TRBJ1-5, with a possible D match to TRBD1 (5 bases). Germline V gene lookup returns CDR1 MNHEY and CDR2 SVGAGI. The CDR3 loop spans 12 amino acids. V lost 6 bases and J lost 6, with 9 bases in between. The CDR3 DNA sequence: TGTGCCAGCAGCTCAGGGTTTCAGCCCCAGCATTTT. This encodes CASSSGFQPQHF.

The V and J genes are TRBV19 and TRBJ1-2; 9 bases line up with TRBD1. CDR1 is LNHDA, CDR2 SQIVND, per germline (reference sequence). J was trimmed by 4 bases and V by 3 bases; bases with no gene match: 3. The CDR3 has 14 amino acids. Written as DNA, the CDR3 is TGTGCCAGTAGTATCCGGGGACAGGGCTATGGCTACACCTTC. This codes for CASSIRGQGYGYTF.

The chain is built from TRBV4-1 and TRBJ1-4; 7 bases fit TRBD1. This CDR3 region has 15 residues. With V trimmed by 5 bases and J by 3 bases, 6 bases remained unmatched. Germline V gene data show CDR1 as MGHRA and CDR2 as YSYEKL. CDR3 sequence reads: CASSYKTGPNEKLFF. The CDR3 DNA follows: TGCGCCAGCAGCTACAAGACAGGGCCTAATGAAAAACTGTTTTTT.

The chain is built from TRBV19 and TRBJ2-5; no clear D gene. Trimming shortened V by 4 bases and J by 0 bases, and 6 bases separated the two germline ends. Germline V gene sequence: CDR1 LNHDA, CDR2 SQIVND (reference sequence). The CDR3 contains 13 residues. CDR3 DNA sequence: TGTGCCAGTAGTACCAGGTACCAAGAGACCCAGTACTTC. Protein: CASSTRYQETQYF.

The V and J genes are TRBV7-9 and TRBJ1-2; TRBD1 matches at 7 bases. Trimming took 5 bases from V and 7 from J; bases not matched to a gene: 13. This CDR3 is 15 amino acids long. Germline V gene data show CDR1 as SEHNR and CDR2 as FQNEAQ (reference sequence). CDR3 sequence: CASSPVDRPRGGYTF. CDR3 sequence (DNA): TGTGCCAGCAGCCCGGTGGACAGGCCGAGGGGTGGCTACACCTTC.

The chain is built from TRBV24-1 and TRBJ2-1, with 10 bases aligning to TRBD2. Looked up from germline, CDR1 is KGHDR and CDR2 is SFDVKD. CDR3 length: 15 amino acids. The V gene end was trimmed by 4 bases and the J gene end by 8 bases; junction bases not matched to a gene: 7. This chain's CDR3 is CATSDSLAGEDEQFF. The DNA for the CDR3 is TGTGCCACCAGTGACTCCCTAGCGGGGGAGGATGAGCAGTTCTTC.

The chain employs TRBV6-6 and TRBJ2-1, with D perhaps TRBD2 (6 bases). The germline V gene encodes CDR1 MNHNY and CDR2 SVGAGI (reference sequence). Between the trimmed V and J ends, which lost 5 bases and 9 bases, there was a span of 11 bases. The CDR3 length is 12 residues. The CDR3 DNA sequence: TGTGCCAGCAGTCCAGGGCGGGGTGAGCAGTTCTTC. Its translation is CASSPGRGEQFF.

V is TRBV29-1 and J is TRBJ2-2; 7 positions match TRBD1. Germline trimming cut 6 bases from V and 2 bases from J; bases unmatched to any gene: 3. CDR3 size: 13 residues. In germline, CDR1 is SQVTM, CDR2 ANQGSEA. In DNA, the CDR3 is TGCAGCGTCTGGGACAGCAACACCGGGGAGCTGTTTTTT. Amino acid sequence: CSVWDSNTGELFF.